The 21 T cell receptor beta chains below come from one sample, sequenced in a study of cytomegalovirus exposure and HLA in healthy donors. Sequencing used immunoSEQ multiplex PCR; TCRdb keeps in-frame clones, though not all of them. The sample contains more than 140,000 clones, about 89% of which appear only once. Sequencing was performed on PBMCs. The receptors shown here come from a young woman in good health and CMV-seropositive.

The chain links TRBV5-1 to TRBJ1-3, with a possible D match to TRBD1 (5 bases). V was clipped by 2 bases and J by 1 base, with 7 bases between them. This CDR3 contains 14 residues. Germline lookup yields CDR1 SGHRS and CDR2 YFSETQ. The CDR3 here is CASSFDRSGNTIYF. As DNA, the CDR3 is TGCGCCAGCAGCTTCGACAGATCTGGAAACACCATATATTTT. Full variable domain (missing parts from reference TRBV5-1 and TRBJ1-3): KAGVTQTPRYLIKTRGQQVTLSCSPISGHRSVSWYQQTPGQGLQFLFEYFSETQRNKGNFPGRFSGRQFSNSRSEMNVSTLELGDSALYLCASSFDRSGNTIYFGEGSWLTVV.

CDR3 amino acids: CASSHRDRSTDTQYF. In DNA, the CDR3 is TGCGCCAGCAGCCACCGGGACAGAAGCACAGATACGCAGTATTTT. The chain combines TRBV4-1 with TRBJ2-3, with 7 bases identical to TRBD1. CDR3 size: 15 residues. The V segment lost 3 bases and the J segment 0 bases; nucleotides outside the gene matches: 3. Germline CDR1 is MGHRA and CDR2 is YSYEKL.

V usage is TRBV5-1 and J usage is TRBJ1-4; TRBD1 aligns across 7 bases. Per the germline V gene, CDR1 is SGHRS and CDR2 is YFSETQ. V shed 4 bases and J 3 bases; nucleotides not matched to a gene: 6. This CDR3 spans 15 amino acids. This CDR3 is CASSDPGQSNEKLFF. The CDR3 nucleotides are TGCGCCAGCAGCGATCCGGGACAGTCTAATGAAAAACTGTTTTTT.

The table lists this clone with a count of one. V usage is TRBV19 and J usage is TRBJ2-7, with a weak D call TRBD1 (6 bases). This CDR3 region has 14 residues. Germline loops: CDR1 LNHDA, CDR2 SQIVND (reference sequence). V was trimmed by 7 bases and J by 0 bases, leaving 13 bases between them. CDR3 in DNA: TGTGCCAGTAAGTTGGGGGACACCTCCTACGAGCAGTACTTC. Its translation is CASKLGDTSYEQYF.

V gene TRBV15 combines with J gene TRBJ1-5; no clear D. Trimming removed 5 bases at V and 6 bases at J, with 20 bases between. This CDR3 is built from 16 residues. Germline CDR1 reads LNHNV; CDR2 reads YYDKDF (reference sequence). CDR3 loop: CATSPQYREWLQPQHF. The CDR3 DNA sequence: TGTGCCACCAGCCCCCAGTATCGGGAATGGCTTCAGCCCCAGCATTTT. Filled out from reference TRBV15 and TRBJ1-5, the complete variable domain reads DAMVIQNPRYQVTQFGKPVTLSCSQTLNHNVMYWYQQKSSQAPKLLFHYYDKDFNNEADTPDNFQSRRPNTSFCFLDIRSPGLGDTAMYLCATSPQYREWLQPQHFGDGTRLSIL.

The rearrangement links TRBV5-1 to TRBJ2-3, with D possibly TRBD1 on 5 matching bases. This CDR3 region has 16 residues. The ends were cut back, 2 bases at V and 4 bases at J, with 17 bases in the middle. Germline V gene sequence: CDR1 SGHRS, CDR2 YFSETQ. The DNA of the CDR3 is TGCGCCAGCAGCTTTTTGCAGAGGCAGGGATCAGATACGCAGTATTTT. This gives the protein CASSFLQRQGSDTQYF.

The V call is TRBV2, the J call TRBJ2-1, with 9 bases lining up with TRBD2. With 3 bases clipped from V and 3 bases from J, the junction kept 3 bases outside the gene matches. The CDR3 runs to 15 residues. Germline CDR1 SNHLY, CDR2 FYNNEI. The CDR3 region has the DNA TGTGCCAGCAGTGACTCTAGCGGGGTCTACAATGAGCAGTTCTTC. It translates to CASSDSSGVYNEQFF.

J is TRBJ2-5 and V is TRBV9; 8 nucleotides line up with TRBD2. V shed 0 bases, J shed 2 bases, and the junction held 15 bases outside the gene matches. The CDR3 covers 19 residues. Germline CDR1 is SGDLS and CDR2 is YYNGEE. DNA for the CDR3: TGTGCCAGCAGCGTAGGGCTGCCAGGGAGCGGGAGCGGACAAGAGACCCAGTACTTC. Translation: CASSVGLPGSGSGQETQYF.

The CDR3: CASSESAGPYYNEQFF. Here the CDR3 DNA reads TGCGCCAGCAGTGAGTCGGCGGGACCCTACTACAATGAGCAGTTCTTC. This chain joins TRBV10-1 and TRBJ2-1, with D possibly TRBD2 on 6 matching bases. This CDR3 spans 16 amino acids. V lost 0 bases to trimming and J lost 3 bases, with 12 bases between them. The germline V gene has CDR1 WNHNN and CDR2 SYGVQD (reference sequence).

The V call is TRBV29-1, the J call TRBJ2-3; no reliable D call. The CDR3 sequence is 12 residues long. The V end was cut by 6 bases, the J end by 4 bases, with 11 bases between. Germline V gene sequence: CDR1 SQVTM, CDR2 ANQGSEA. The CDR3 DNA follows: TGCAGCGTGGGCTGGGCCCCAGATACGCAGTATTTT. Its translation: CSVGWAPDTQYF.

The CDR3 nucleotides are TGCGCCAGCGGGAGGACATCCAATGAGCAGTTCTTC. The encoded protein is CASGRTSNEQFF. The rearrangement links TRBV10-1 to TRBJ2-1; D possibly corresponds to TRBD2 (6 bases). The V gene's germline CDR1 is WNHNN and CDR2 SYGVQD (reference sequence). V was cut by 8 bases and J by 6 bases, with 11 bases left in between. CDR3 length: 12 residues.

The chain employs TRBV11-3 and TRBJ2-1, with TRBD1 matching 7 bases. CDR3 length: 16 amino acids. The trim removed 1 base at V and 4 bases at J, leaving 7 bases unmatched. CDR1 SGHNT and CDR2 YENEEA come from the germline V gene. CDR3 sequence reads: CASSLVLTGSYNEQFF. The CDR3, as DNA: TGTGCCAGCAGCTTAGTGCTGACAGGGAGTTACAATGAGCAGTTCTTC.

V usage is TRBV7-2 and J usage is TRBJ2-5; 7 bases match TRBD2. Germline V gene sequence: CDR1 SGHTA, CDR2 FQGNSA. The CDR3 consists of 19 residues. The V segment lost 1 base and the J segment 2 bases; nucleotides outside the gene matches: 16. The CDR3 region has the DNA TGTGCCAGCAGCTTAGGAGAGACTAGCAGCCATTTCAGGCAAGAGACCCAGTACTTC. Protein product: CASSLGETSSHFRQETQYF.

This chain links TRBV28 with TRBJ2-7; tentative D call: TRBD2 (5 bases). From germline, CDR1 is MDHEN and CDR2 SYDVKM. V shed 6 bases and J shed 1 base, with 16 bases lying between them. CDR3 size: 15 residues. In nucleotides, the CDR3 is TGTGCCAGCAGCGGTCCCAGCGGACGTTCCTACGAGCAGTACTTC. Translated: CASSGPSGRSYEQYF.

The chain combines TRBV5-6 with TRBJ2-5; D not resolved. The CDR3 sequence is 14 residues long. Between the trimmed V and J ends, which lost 2 bases and 1 base, there was a span of 9 bases. Per germline, CDR1 SGHDT and CDR2 YYEEEE. The CDR3 loop is CASSFGTSQETQYF. Here the CDR3 DNA reads TGTGCCAGCAGCTTTGGTACCAGCCAAGAGACCCAGTACTTC.

The chain carries TRBV6-5 and TRBJ1-3; D remains unclear. V was pared by 7 bases and J by 0 bases, with 10 bases between. Germline V gene data show CDR1 as MNHEY and CDR2 as SVGAGI. The CDR3 consists of 14 residues. CDR3 bases: TGTGCCAGCAAAAAACAGAGCTCTGGAAACACCATATATTTT. It yields the protein CASKKQSSGNTIYF.

V and J are TRBV6-1 and TRBJ1-1; TRBD1 is a possible D gene (6 bases). The CDR3 runs to 14 residues. Germline CDR1 reads MNHNS; CDR2 reads SASEGT. Trimming left V 5 bases short and J 3 bases short, with 13 bases between. CDR3 in DNA: TGTGCCAGCAGTATAGACAGGTCCCACACTGAAGCTTTCTTT. Protein product: CASSIDRSHTEAFF.

This clone was counted between two and nine times. DNA of the CDR3: TGTGCCAGCAGTTCGGGGGGTGGCTACACCTTC. This translates into CASSSGGGYTF. This sequence joins TRBV6-5 and TRBJ1-2; a weak D match, TRBD1 (5 bases). Trimming pared 4 bases from V and 7 bases from J, leaving 7 bases between. The CDR3 extends over 11 amino acids. The germline V gene encodes CDR1 MNHEY and CDR2 SVGAGI.

The chain recombines TRBV19 with TRBJ1-2, with D possibly TRBD1 on 6 matching bases. The V gene lost 5 bases and the J gene lost 8 bases, with 9 bases spanning the gap. The CDR3 sequence is 11 residues long. The germline CDR1 and CDR2 sequences are LNHDA and SQIVND (reference sequence). CDR3 sequence reads: CASSPGVGYTF. Here the CDR3 DNA reads TGTGCCAGTAGTCCAGGGGTGGGCTACACCTTC.

The chain links TRBV5-1 to TRBJ1-2; D is perhaps TRBD1 (6 bases). The CDR3 covers 14 residues. Germline V CDR1 and CDR2: SGHRS, YFSETQ. V dropped 0 bases and J dropped 4 bases, with 10 bases sitting between them. The CDR3 DNA is TGCGCCAGCAGCTTGGACAGGGAGGGCTATGGCTACACCTTC. Its translation is CASSLDREGYGYTF.

The V and J genes are TRBV10-3 and TRBJ2-7, with 7 nucleotides matching TRBD1. Losses at the gene ends were 0 bases for V and 6 bases for J; bases not matched to a gene: 8. Looked up from germline, CDR1 is ENHRY and CDR2 is SYGVKD. This CDR3 is 15 amino acids long. The CDR3 DNA sequence: TGTGCCATCAGTGAGTCGGCAGGGGGACGGGGCGAGCAGTACTTC. As protein: CAISESAGGRGEQYF.